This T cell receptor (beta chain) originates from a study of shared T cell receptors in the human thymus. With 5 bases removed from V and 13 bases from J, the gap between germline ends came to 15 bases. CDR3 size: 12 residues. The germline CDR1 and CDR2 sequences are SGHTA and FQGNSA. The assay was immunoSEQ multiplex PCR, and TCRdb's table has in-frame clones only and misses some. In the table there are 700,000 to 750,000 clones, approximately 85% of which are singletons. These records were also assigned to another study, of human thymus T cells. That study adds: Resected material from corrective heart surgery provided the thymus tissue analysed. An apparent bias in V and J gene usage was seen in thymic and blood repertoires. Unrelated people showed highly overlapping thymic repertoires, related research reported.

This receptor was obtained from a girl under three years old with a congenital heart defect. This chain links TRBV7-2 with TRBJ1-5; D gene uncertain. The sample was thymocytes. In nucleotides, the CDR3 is TGTGCCAGCAGCGTTCCAGGCGACCATCAGCATTTT. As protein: CASSVPGDHQHF. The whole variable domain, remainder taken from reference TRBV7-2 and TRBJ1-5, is GAGVSQSPSNKVTEKGKDVELRCDPISGHTALYWYRQSLGQGLEFLIYFQGNSAPDKSGLPSDRFSAERTGGSVSTLTIQRTQQEDSAVYLCASSVPGDHQHFGDGTRLSIL.